A few counts support the clone carrying this TCR beta chain. This sample was included in a study of glioma-infiltrating T cells. Germline V gene sequence: CDR1 GTSNPN, CDR2 SVGIG (reference sequence). The CDR3 extends over 12 amino acids. V lost 1 base to trimming and J lost 6 bases, with 9 bases between them. Using RNA template, CDR3s of TCR alpha and beta were amplified with iRepertoire arm-PCR. TCRdb reanalysed the multiplex PCR reads using MiXCR and keeps one entry per CDR3 protein. The sample shows about 190,000 distinct CDR3 sequences, 30% to 40% of them seen only once. The sample taken for sequencing was glioma tissue, nonneoplastic brain tissue, or PBMCs (not recorded which). This sequence joins TRBV30 and TRBJ1-1; D is uncertain. This sequence was found in a human donor with low-grade glioma or glioblastoma, undergoing nonglioma brain surgery, or in good health (not recorded which). The CDR3: CAWSGVFAEAFF. CDR3 DNA: TGTGCCTGGAGTGGAGTCTTCGCTGAAGCTTTCTTT.